These T cell receptor beta chains were read from a single sample in a study of blood T cell repertoires in COVID-19. The assay was immunoSEQ multiplex PCR, and TCRdb's table has in-frame clones only and misses some. The table records 200,000 to 250,000 clones, 82% of them present only once. The material sequenced was peripheral blood. These TCRs come from a woman older than 75 with COVID-19, enrolled during active disease. Both conserved end residues are part of each CDR3. Fields, in order: D gene, clone size, V gene, J gene, CDR3 protein, CDR3 DNA. The D gene is left open where the match is weak. Expanded clones get a size class; other rows say once, few or many, or leave the size out.

d_call: TRBD1; clone_size: .; v_call: TRBV6-1; j_call: TRBJ1-1; cdr3_aa: CASSEEVGIRGRPEAFF; cdr3_nt: TGTGCCAGCAGTGAAGAAGTGGGAATCAGGGGGCGGCCTGAAGCTTTCTTT
d_call: .; clone_size: .; v_call: TRBV28; j_call: TRBJ1-1; cdr3_aa: CASSLGQFEAFF; cdr3_nt: TGTGCCAGCAGCCTCGGACAGTTTGAAGCTTTCTTT
d_call: .; clone_size: many; v_call: TRBV5-1; j_call: TRBJ2-7; cdr3_aa: CASASLDRSYEQYF; cdr3_nt: TGCGCCAGCGCGAGTCTCGACAGATCCTACGAGCAGTACTTC
d_call: .; clone_size: few; v_call: TRBV6-2/TRBV6-3; j_call: TRBJ1-3; cdr3_aa: CASSVRLARRGNTIYF; cdr3_nt: TGTGCCAGCAGCGTCCGACTTGCCCGCCGCGGAAACACCATATATTTT
d_call: TRBD2; clone_size: .; v_call: TRBV9; j_call: TRBJ2-5; cdr3_aa: CASSVGTSGNQETQYF; cdr3_nt: TGTGCCAGCAGCGTAGGCACTAGCGGGAATCAAGAGACCCAGTACTTC
d_call: TRBD2; clone_size: .; v_call: TRBV7-2; j_call: TRBJ2-7; cdr3_aa: CASSPPGLAGGLYEQYF; cdr3_nt: TGTGCCAGCAGCCCTCCGGGACTAGCGGGGGGTCTCTACGAGCAGTACTTC
d_call: TRBD2; clone_size: .; v_call: TRBV7-9; j_call: TRBJ2-1; cdr3_aa: CASSPGGSYNEQFF; cdr3_nt: TGTGCCAGCAGCCCGGGGGGAAGCTACAATGAGCAGTTCTTC
d_call: .; clone_size: .; v_call: TRBV6-6; j_call: TRBJ1-1; cdr3_aa: CASSRGQGVVNTEAFF; cdr3_nt: TGTGCCAGCAGTCGGGGTCAGGGCGTAGTGAACACTGAAGCTTTCTTT
d_call: TRBD1; clone_size: .; v_call: TRBV5-1; j_call: TRBJ1-6; cdr3_aa: CASSLVNRGESPLHF; cdr3_nt: TGCGCCAGCAGCTTGGTGAACAGGGGAGAGTCACCCCTCCACTTT
d_call: .; clone_size: many; v_call: TRBV30; j_call: TRBJ2-3; cdr3_aa: CAWSVGGDTQYF; cdr3_nt: TGTGCCTGGAGTGTGGGCGGGGATACGCAGTATTTT
d_call: TRBD2; clone_size: .; v_call: TRBV7-2; j_call: TRBJ2-7; cdr3_aa: CASSLGPSGNYEQYF; cdr3_nt: TGTGCCAGCAGCTTAGGGCCTAGCGGGAATTACGAGCAGTACTTC
d_call: TRBD1; clone_size: .; v_call: TRBV19; j_call: TRBJ1-5; cdr3_aa: CASISSTGVPNQPQHF; cdr3_nt: TGTGCCAGTATCTCCTCGACAGGGGTGCCCAATCAGCCCCAGCATTTT
d_call: .; clone_size: .; v_call: TRBV7-2; j_call: TRBJ2-7; cdr3_aa: CASSLRGSYSSYEQYF; cdr3_nt: TGTGCCAGCAGCTTAAGGGGGTCCTATAGCTCCTACGAGCAGTACTTC
d_call: .; clone_size: .; v_call: TRBV4-3; j_call: TRBJ1-1; cdr3_aa: CASSQGTGLNTEAFF; cdr3_nt: TGCGCCAGCAGCCAAGGGACGGGGTTGAACACTGAAGCTTTCTTT
d_call: .; clone_size: .; v_call: TRBV5-1; j_call: TRBJ1-2; cdr3_aa: CASSPGSNYGYTF; cdr3_nt: TGCGCCAGCAGCCCGGGGAGTAACTATGGCTACACCTTC
d_call: TRBD1; clone_size: .; v_call: TRBV27; j_call: TRBJ2-7; cdr3_aa: CASGPYRDRGSYEQYF; cdr3_nt: TGTGCCAGCGGCCCTTACCGGGACAGGGGGTCCTACGAGCAGTACTTC